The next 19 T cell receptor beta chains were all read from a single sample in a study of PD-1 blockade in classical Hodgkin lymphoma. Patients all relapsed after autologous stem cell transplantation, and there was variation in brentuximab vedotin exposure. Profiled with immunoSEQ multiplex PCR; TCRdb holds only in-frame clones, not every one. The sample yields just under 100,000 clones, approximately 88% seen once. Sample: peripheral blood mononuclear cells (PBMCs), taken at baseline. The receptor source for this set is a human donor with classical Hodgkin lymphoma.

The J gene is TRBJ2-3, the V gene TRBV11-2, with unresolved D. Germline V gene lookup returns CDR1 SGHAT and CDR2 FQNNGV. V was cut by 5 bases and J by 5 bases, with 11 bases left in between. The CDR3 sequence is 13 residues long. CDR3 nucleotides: TGTGCCAGCAGCCCCGATCCCCAAGATACGCAGTATTTT. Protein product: CASSPDPQDTQYF.

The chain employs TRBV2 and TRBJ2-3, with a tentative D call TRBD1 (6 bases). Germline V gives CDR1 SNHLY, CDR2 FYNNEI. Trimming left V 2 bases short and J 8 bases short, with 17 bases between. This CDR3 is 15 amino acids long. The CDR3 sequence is CASSERGQAQFTQYF. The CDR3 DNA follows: TGTGCCAGCAGTGAAAGGGGACAAGCACAGTTTACGCAGTATTTT. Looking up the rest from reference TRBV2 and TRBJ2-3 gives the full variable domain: EPEVTQTPSHQVTQMGQEVILRCVPISNHLYFYWYRQILGQKVEFLVSFYNNEISEKSEIFDDQFSVERPDGSNFTLKIRSTKLEDSAMYFCASSERGQAQFTQYFGPGTRLTVL.

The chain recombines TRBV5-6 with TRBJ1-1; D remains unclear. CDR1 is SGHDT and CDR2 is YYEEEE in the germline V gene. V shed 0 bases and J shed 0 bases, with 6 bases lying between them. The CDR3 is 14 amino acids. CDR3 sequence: CASSLVGLNTEAFF. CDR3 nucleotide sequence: TGTGCCAGCAGCTTGGTTGGTTTGAACACTGAAGCTTTCTTT.

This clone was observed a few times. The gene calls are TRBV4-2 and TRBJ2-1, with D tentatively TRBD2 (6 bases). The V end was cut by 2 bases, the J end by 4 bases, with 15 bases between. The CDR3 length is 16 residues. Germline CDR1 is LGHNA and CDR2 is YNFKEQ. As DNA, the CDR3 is TGTGCCAGCAGCCAAATGCTAGCGTCAACTTACAATGAGCAGTTCTTC. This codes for CASSQMLASTYNEQFF.

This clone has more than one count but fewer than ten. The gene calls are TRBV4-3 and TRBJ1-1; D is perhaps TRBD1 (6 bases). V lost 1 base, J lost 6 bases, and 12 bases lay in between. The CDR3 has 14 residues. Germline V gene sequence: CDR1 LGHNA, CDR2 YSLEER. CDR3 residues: CASSQAAGESEAFF. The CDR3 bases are TGCGCCAGCAGCCAAGCAGCAGGGGAGTCTGAAGCTTTCTTT.

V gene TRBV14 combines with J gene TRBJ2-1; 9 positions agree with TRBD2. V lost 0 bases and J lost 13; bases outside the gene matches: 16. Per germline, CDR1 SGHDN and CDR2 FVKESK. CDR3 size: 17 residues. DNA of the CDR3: TGTGCCAGCAGCCAAGATCTTGCGGAAATAGCGGGAGCTAACCAGTTCTTC. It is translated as CASSQDLAEIAGANQFF.

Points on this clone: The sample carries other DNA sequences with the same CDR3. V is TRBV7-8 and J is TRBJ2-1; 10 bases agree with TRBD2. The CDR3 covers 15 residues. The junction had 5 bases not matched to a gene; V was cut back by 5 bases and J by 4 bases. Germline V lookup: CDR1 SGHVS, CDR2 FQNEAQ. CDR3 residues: CASSPGLAVYNEQFF. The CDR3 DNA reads TGTGCCAGCAGCCCCGGACTAGCGGTGTACAATGAGCAGTTCTTC.

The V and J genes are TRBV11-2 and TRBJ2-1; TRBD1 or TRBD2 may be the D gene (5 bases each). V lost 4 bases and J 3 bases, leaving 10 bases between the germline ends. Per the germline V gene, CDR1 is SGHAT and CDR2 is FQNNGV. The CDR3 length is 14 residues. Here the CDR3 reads CASSWDPNYNEQFF. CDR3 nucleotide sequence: TGTGCCAGCAGCTGGGACCCGAACTACAATGAGCAGTTCTTC.

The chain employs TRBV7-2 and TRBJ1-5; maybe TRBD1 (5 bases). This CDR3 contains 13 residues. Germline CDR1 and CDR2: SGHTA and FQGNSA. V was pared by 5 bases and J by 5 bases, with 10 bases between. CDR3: CASSRGVDQPQHF. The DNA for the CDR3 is TGTGCCAGCAGCCGGGGCGTGGATCAGCCCCAGCATTTT.

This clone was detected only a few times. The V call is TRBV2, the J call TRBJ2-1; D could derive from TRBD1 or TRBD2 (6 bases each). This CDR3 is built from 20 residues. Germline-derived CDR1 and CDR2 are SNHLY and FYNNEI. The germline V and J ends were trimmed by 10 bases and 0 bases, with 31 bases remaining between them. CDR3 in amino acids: CAIAGPRGSGGMSSYNEQFF. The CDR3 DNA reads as TGTGCCATCGCCGGCCCCAGGGGTAGCGGAGGGATGAGCTCCTACAATGAGCAGTTCTTC.

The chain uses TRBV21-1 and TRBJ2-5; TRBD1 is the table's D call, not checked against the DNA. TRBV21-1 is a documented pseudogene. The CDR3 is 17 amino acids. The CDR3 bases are TGTGCCAGCAGCAAAGCTATAGTCGGCGACAGCCAAGAGACCCAGTACTTC. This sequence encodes CASSKAIVGDSQETQYF.

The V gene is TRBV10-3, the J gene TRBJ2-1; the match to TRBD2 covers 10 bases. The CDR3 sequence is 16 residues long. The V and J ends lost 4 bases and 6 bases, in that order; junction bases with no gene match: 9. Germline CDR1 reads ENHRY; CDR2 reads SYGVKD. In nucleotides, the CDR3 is TGTGCCATCAGTGGGCTTACTAGCGGGAAGGGCAATGAGCAGTTCTTC. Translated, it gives CAISGLTSGKGNEQFF.

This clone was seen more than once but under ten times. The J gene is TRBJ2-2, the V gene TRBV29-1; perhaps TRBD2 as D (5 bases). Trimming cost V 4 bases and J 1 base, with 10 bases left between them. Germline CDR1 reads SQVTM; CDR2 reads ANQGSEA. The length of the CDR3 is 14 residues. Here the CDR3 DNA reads TGCAGCGTTGGGAGGACTGGGAACACCGGGGAGCTGTTTTTT. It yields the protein CSVGRTGNTGELFF.

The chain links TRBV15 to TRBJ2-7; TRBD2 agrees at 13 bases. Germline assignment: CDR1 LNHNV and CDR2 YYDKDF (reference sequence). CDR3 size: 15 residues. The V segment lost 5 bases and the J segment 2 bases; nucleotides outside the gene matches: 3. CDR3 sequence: CATSYGLAGAYEQYF. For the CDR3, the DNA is TGTGCCACCAGCTATGGACTAGCGGGAGCCTACGAGCAGTACTTC.

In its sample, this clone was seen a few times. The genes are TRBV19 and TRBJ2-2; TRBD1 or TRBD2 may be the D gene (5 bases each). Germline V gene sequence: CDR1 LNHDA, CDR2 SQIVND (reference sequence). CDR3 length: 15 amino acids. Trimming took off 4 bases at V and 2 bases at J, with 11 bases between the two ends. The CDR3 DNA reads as TGTGCCAGTAGTACTACAGGACTCAACACCGGGGAGCTGTTTTTT. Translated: CASSTTGLNTGELFF. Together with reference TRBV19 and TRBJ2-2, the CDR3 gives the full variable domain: DGGITQSPKYLFRKEGQNVTLSCEQNLNHDAMYWYRQDPGQGLRLIYYSQIVNDFQKGDIAEGYSVSREKKESFPLTVTSAQKNPTAFYLCASSTTGLNTGELFFGEGSRLTVL.

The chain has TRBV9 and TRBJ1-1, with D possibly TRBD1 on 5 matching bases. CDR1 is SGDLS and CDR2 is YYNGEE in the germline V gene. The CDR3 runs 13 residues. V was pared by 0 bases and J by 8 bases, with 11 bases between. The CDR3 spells CASSVGGITEAFF. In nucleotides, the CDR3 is TGTGCCAGCAGCGTAGGGGGGATTACCGAAGCTTTCTTT. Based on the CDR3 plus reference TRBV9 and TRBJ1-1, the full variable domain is DSGVTQTPKHLITATGQRVTLRCSPRSGDLSVYWYQQSLDQGLQFLIQYYNGEERAKGNILERFSAQQFPDLHSELNLSSLELGDSALYFCASSVGGITEAFFGQGTRLTVV.

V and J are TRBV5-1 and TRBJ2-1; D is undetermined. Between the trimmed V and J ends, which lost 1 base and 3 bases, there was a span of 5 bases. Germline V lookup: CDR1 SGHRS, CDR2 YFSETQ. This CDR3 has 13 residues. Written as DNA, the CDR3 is TGCGCCAGCAGCTTGTCCAACTACAATGAGCAGTTCTTC. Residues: CASSLSNYNEQFF.

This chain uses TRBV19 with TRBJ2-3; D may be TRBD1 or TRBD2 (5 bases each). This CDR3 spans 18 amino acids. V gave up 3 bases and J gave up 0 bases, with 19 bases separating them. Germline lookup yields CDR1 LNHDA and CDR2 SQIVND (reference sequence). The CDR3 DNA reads TGTGCCAGTAGTATGAGGGGACCCACTGCAACGAGCACAGATACGCAGTATTTT. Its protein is CASSMRGPTATSTDTQYF.

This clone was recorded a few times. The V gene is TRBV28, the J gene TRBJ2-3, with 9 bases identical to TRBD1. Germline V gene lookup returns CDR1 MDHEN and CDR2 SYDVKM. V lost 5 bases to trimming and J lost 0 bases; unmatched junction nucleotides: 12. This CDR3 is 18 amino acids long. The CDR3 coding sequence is TGTGCCAGCAGTCCTATATCCGGGACAGGGCTAAGCACAGATACGCAGTATTTT. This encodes CASSPISGTGLSTDTQYF.